These T cell receptor beta chains were read from a single sample in a study of human T cells and chemical hapten exposure. TCRdb used MiXCR to reprocess the RACE reads, holding one entry per CDR3 protein. In the table there are more than 80,000 distinct CDR3 sequences, 11% of which are singletons. Sequenced here: whole blood, sampled in connection with sensitization to the hapten diphenylcyclopropenone (DPC). Receptors were obtained from a woman in her sixties or seventies with alopecia areata. Some clones in this sample may be carry-over from other donors' samples. CDR3s include the opening cysteine and the closing phenylalanine or tryptophan. The D gene is left open where the match is weak. Not all rows give a size; the values are once, few, many and, for expanded clones, a class.

V gene: TRBV27
D gene: NA
CDR3 length: 14
clone size: NA
J gene: TRBJ2-5
CDR3 DNA: TGTGCCAGCAGCTTCCCCCACGGGGTTTGGACCCAGTACTTC
CDR3 protein: CASSFPHGVWTQYF

V gene: TRBV6-6
D gene: TRBD2
CDR3 length: 18
clone size: many
J gene: TRBJ2-5
CDR3 DNA: TGTGCCAGCAGTTACCCAAGGACTAGCGGGGGGGAAGGAGAGACCCAGTACTTC
CDR3 protein: CASSYPRTSGGEGETQYF

V gene: TRBV20-1
D gene: TRBD1
CDR3 length: 17
clone size: many
J gene: TRBJ1-5
CDR3 DNA: TGCAGTGCTAGTAAACGAGACAGGGGGTTTGGCAATCAGCCCCAGCATTTT
CDR3 protein: CSASKRDRGFGNQPQHF

V gene: TRBV5-5
D gene: NA
CDR3 length: 15
clone size: NA
J gene: TRBJ1-4
CDR3 DNA: TGTGCCAGCAGCTTGACAGGAACAACTAATGAAAAACTGTTTTTT
CDR3 protein: CASSLTGTTNEKLFF

V gene: TRBV7-2
D gene: NA
CDR3 length: 15
clone size: many
J gene: TRBJ2-3
CDR3 DNA: TGTGCCAGCAGCTTGGGGCAACTCGGGTTAGATACGCAGTATTTT
CDR3 protein: CASSLGQLGLDTQYF

V gene: TRBV30
D gene: NA
CDR3 length: 17
clone size: NA
J gene: TRBJ1-3
CDR3 DNA: TGTGCCTGGAGTGTACCTGGGGTCTTAATCTCTGGAAACACCATATATTTT
CDR3 protein: CAWSVPGVLISGNTIYF

V gene: TRBV7-9
D gene: TRBD2
CDR3 length: 14
clone size: NA
J gene: TRBJ2-7
CDR3 DNA: TGTGCCAGCAGCCAGAGCGGGGGTGGCTCCGAGCAGTACTTC
CDR3 protein: CASSQSGGGSEQYF

V gene: TRBV15
D gene: NA
CDR3 length: 13
clone size: NA
J gene: TRBJ2-5
CDR3 DNA: TGTGCCACCAGCAACCTCCCAAAGCAGACCCAGTACTTC
CDR3 protein: CATSNLPKQTQYF

V gene: TRBV24-1
D gene: NA
CDR3 length: 12
clone size: many
J gene: TRBJ2-1
CDR3 DNA: TGTGCCACCAGTGATTGGGGAGGTGAGCAGTTCTTC
CDR3 protein: CATSDWGGEQFF

V gene: TRBV10-2
D gene: NA
CDR3 length: 15
clone size: NA
J gene: TRBJ1-5
CDR3 DNA: TGCGCCAGCAGCCTCGCGGGCGAGGCGGGTCAGCCCCAGCATTTT
CDR3 protein: CASSLAGEAGQPQHF

V gene: TRBV5-6
D gene: TRBD1
CDR3 length: 12
clone size: NA
J gene: TRBJ2-7
CDR3 DNA: TGTGCCAGCAGCCCCGGACAGGATGAGCAGTACTTC
CDR3 protein: CASSPGQDEQYF

V gene: TRBV5-5
D gene: NA
CDR3 length: 16
clone size: few
J gene: TRBJ2-7
CDR3 DNA: TGTGCCAGCATCTTAACTCCCCTTCCGGGGGCCTACGAGCAGTACTTC
CDR3 protein: CASILTPLPGAYEQYF

V gene: TRBV11-2
D gene: NA
CDR3 length: 18
clone size: few
J gene: TRBJ2-4
CDR3 DNA: TGTGCCAGCAGCCAGGGGACAGCGGGGGAAGTAGCCAAAAACATTCAGTACTTC
CDR3 protein: CASSQGTAGEVAKNIQYF

V gene: TRBV7-9
D gene: NA
CDR3 length: 15
clone size: many
J gene: TRBJ2-2
CDR3 DNA: TGTGCCAAAGAAGGGGCCCTAATGAACACCGGGGAGCTGTTTTTT
CDR3 protein: CAKEGALMNTGELFF

V gene: TRBV18
D gene: NA
CDR3 length: 13
clone size: NA
J gene: TRBJ2-3
CDR3 DNA: TGTGCCAGCTCCCCTCAGGGGACAGATACGCAGTATTTT
CDR3 protein: CASSPQGTDTQYF

V gene: TRBV7-9
D gene: NA
CDR3 length: 19
clone size: few
J gene: TRBJ1-2
CDR3 DNA: TGTGCCAGCGTCCCGCGTACGGGGGTGCCCGATTCCAGGGACTATGGCTACACCTTC
CDR3 protein: CASVPRTGVPDSRDYGYTF